Each of the 12 T cell receptor beta chains below was sequenced from the same sample in a study of blood T cells in healthy people across ages. With a J-beta primer mix and a sample-barcoded 5' primer, a second PCR ran about 7 to 11 cycles. TCRdb processed the 5' RACE reads anew with MiXCR; each CDR3 protein has one entry. The sample records 500,000 to 650,000 distinct CDR3 sequences, about 29% being singletons. These sequences were also reported in another study, on T cells of mothers and their children.

Sequenced input: blood. All receptors come from a boy aged 2 to 10 in good health.

The chain couples TRBV18 to TRBJ1-4; D uncertain. V was trimmed by 6 bases and J by 7 bases, leaving 15 bases between them. CDR1 and CDR2 from the germline V gene are KGHSH and LQKENI. This CDR3 has 14 residues. In DNA form, the CDR3 reads TGTGCCAGCTCCGCCCAGAGGGTCACTGAAAAACTGTTTTTT. It specifies CASSAQRVTEKLFF.

The chain joins TRBV10-3 to TRBJ2-1, with TRBD1 identical over 7 bases. The better agreement between TRBJ2-7 and the DNA end casts doubt on the J call. Germline V gene lookup returns CDR1 ENHRY and CDR2 SYGVKD. The CDR3 has 12 amino acids. The CDR3 DNA reads TGTGCCATCAGGGGGACAGCCTACGAGCAGTACTTC. Its translation is CAIRGTAYEQYF.

The J gene is TRBJ1-4, the V gene TRBV2; D ambiguous. V lost 3 bases to trimming and J lost 5 bases, with 10 bases between them. CDR3 length equals 14 residues. Germline CDR1 and CDR2: SNHLY and FYNNEI. The CDR3 protein is CASSDGNSNEKLFF. The CDR3 region has the DNA TGTGCCAGCAGTGATGGAAATTCGAATGAAAAACTGTTTTTT.

This clonotype was counted a single time. The rearrangement joins TRBV12-3 or TRBV12-4 to TRBJ2-3; D might be TRBD1 (6 bases). The V end was cut by 3 bases, the J end by 4 bases, with 14 bases between. This CDR3 spans 15 amino acids. DNA of the CDR3: TGTGCCAGCAGTTTGAGGGGGATCAGCGCAGATACGCAGTATTTT. The encoded protein is CASSLRGISADTQYF.

This clonotype was picked up a small number of times. The chain uses TRBV20-1 and TRBJ2-1; the match to TRBD2 covers 8 bases. CDR1 and CDR2 (germline): DFQATT, SNEGSKA (reference sequence). This CDR3 spans 14 amino acids. Losses at the gene ends were 3 bases for V and 7 bases for J; bases not matched to a gene: 8. CDR3 protein: CSASIGTRVNEQFF. The CDR3 nucleotides are TGCAGTGCTAGTATAGGGACTAGAGTTAATGAGCAGTTCTTC.

The chain carries TRBV13 and TRBJ2-5; 7 bases agree with TRBD1. The tail of the sequence fits TRBJ2-1 better, so the J call may be wrong. This CDR3 is built from 16 residues. CDR1 is PRHDT, CDR2 FYEKMQ, per germline (reference sequence). DNA for the CDR3: TGTGCCAGCAGCCCACGGACAGGCCCCGTCGGCAATGAGCAGTTCTTC. Protein: CASSPRTGPVGNEQFF.

A few counts support this clonotype. The CDR3: CSVEDQTGHQETQYF. CDR3 nucleotide sequence: TGCAGCGTTGAAGACCAGACAGGGCACCAAGAGACCCAGTACTTC. This sequence joins TRBV29-1 and TRBJ2-5, with 7 bases aligning to TRBD1. Germline CDR1 SQVTM, CDR2 ANQGSEA. The CDR3 is 15 residues long. V lost 0 bases to trimming and J lost 0 bases; unmatched junction nucleotides: 4.

This clonotype has a handful of counts. The rearrangement joins TRBV18 to TRBJ2-1; 9 bases align to TRBD1. The J segment lost 7 bases and the V segment lost 7 bases, leaving 8 bases of the junction unmatched. The CDR3 contains 14 residues. Germline lookup yields CDR1 KGHSH and CDR2 LQKENI. As DNA, the CDR3 is TGTGCCAGCTTACCGGGACAGGGTGTTAATGAGCAGTTCTTC. Its protein product is CASLPGQGVNEQFF.

This clonotype was detected many times. The chain links TRBV7-9 to TRBJ2-5, with 10 bases matching TRBD2. The J call could be wrong; TRBJ2-7 is a better fit for the DNA end. Germline CDR1 reads SEHNR; CDR2 reads FQNEAQ (reference sequence). The CDR3 is made up of 15 amino acids. CDR3 sequence reads: CASSLASGSLYEQYF. Here the CDR3 DNA reads TGTGCCAGCAGCTTGGCTAGCGGGAGCTTATACGAGCAGTACTTC.

The chain is built from TRBV27 and TRBJ2-2; no clear D gene. Trimming took off 4 bases at V and 4 bases at J, with 7 bases between the two ends. Germline loops: CDR1 MNHEY, CDR2 SMNVEV (reference sequence). CDR3 length: 13 residues. The DNA of the CDR3 is TGTGCCAGCAGTTGGCCCGGCACCGGGGAGCTGTTTTTT. Protein sequence: CASSWPGTGELFF.

The CDR3 loop reads CASSLSKGTGFNEKLFF. In nucleotides, the CDR3 is TGTGCCAGCAGCCTCAGTAAAGGGACAGGGTTTAATGAAAAACTGTTTTTT. The chain carries TRBV7-2 and TRBJ1-4, with 9 bases fitting TRBD1. With 5 bases clipped from V and 4 bases from J, the junction kept 11 bases outside the gene matches. Germline loops: CDR1 SGHTA, CDR2 FQGNSA. CDR3 size: 17 residues.

V and J are TRBV7-2 and TRBJ2-7, with unresolved D. TRBJ2-1 explains the end of the DNA better; the J call may be wrong. Germline V lookup: CDR1 SGHTA, CDR2 FQGNSA. The CDR3 spans 13 residues. Written as DNA, the CDR3 is TGTGCCAGCAGCTTAGGTATGTCGAGTGAGCAGTTCTTC. Amino acid sequence: CASSLGMSSEQFF.